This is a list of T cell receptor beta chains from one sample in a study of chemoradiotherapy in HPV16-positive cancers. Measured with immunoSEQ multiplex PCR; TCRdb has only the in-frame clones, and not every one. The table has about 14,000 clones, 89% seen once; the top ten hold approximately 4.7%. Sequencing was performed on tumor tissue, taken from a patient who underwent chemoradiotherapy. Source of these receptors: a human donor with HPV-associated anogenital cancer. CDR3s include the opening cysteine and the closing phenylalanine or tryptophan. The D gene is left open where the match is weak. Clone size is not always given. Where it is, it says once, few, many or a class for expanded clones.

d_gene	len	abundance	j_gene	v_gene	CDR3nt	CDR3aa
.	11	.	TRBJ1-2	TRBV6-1	TGTGCCAGCAGTGAACCCGTTGGCTACACCTTC	CASSEPVGYTF
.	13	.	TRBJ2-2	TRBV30	TGTGCCTGGAGTGTAGGGGGCACCGGGGAGCTGTTTTTT	CAWSVGGTGELFF
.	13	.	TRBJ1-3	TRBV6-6	TGTGCCAGCAGTCGATCAGCTGGAAACACCATATATTTT	CASSRSAGNTIYF
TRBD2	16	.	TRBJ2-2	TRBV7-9	TGTGCCAGCAGCTTAGGGGCGGGAGGAAACACCGGGGAGCTGTTTTTT	CASSLGAGGNTGELFF
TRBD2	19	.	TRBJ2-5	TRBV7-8	TGTGCCAGCAGCTTGCCCCGGGGCAGCGGGGGGCTGACTCAAGAGACCCAGTACTTC	CASSLPRGSGGLTQETQYF
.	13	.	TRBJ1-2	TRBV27	TGTGCCAGCAGACCAAGGGCAAGCTATGGCTACACCTTC	CASRPRASYGYTF
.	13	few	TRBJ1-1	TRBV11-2	TGTGCCAGCAGCTTAGATCCGAACACTGAAGCTTTCTTT	CASSLDPNTEAFF
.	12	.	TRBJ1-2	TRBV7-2	TGTGCCAGCAGTCCACCTACCTATGGCTACACCTTC	CASSPPTYGYTF
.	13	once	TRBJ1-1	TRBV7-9	TGTGCCAGCAGCGATCAGGGAATCACTGAAGCTTTCTTT	CASSDQGITEAFF
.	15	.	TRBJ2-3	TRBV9	TGTGCCAGCAGCGTAGCCGGGGCTCCCACAGATACGCAGTATTTT	CASSVAGAPTDTQYF
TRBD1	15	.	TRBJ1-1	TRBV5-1	TGCGCCAGCAGCGCTGACAGGGAGCGCGTCACTGAAGCTTTCTTT	CASSADRERVTEAFF
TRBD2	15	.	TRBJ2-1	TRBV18	TGTGCCAGCTCCACCGGGCTAGCGGGTGGCAATGAGCAGTTCTTC	CASSTGLAGGNEQFF
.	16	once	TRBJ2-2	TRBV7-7	TGTGCTAGCAGCTTATCCCTCCCAGGGTTAACCGGGGAGCTGTTTTTT	CASSLSLPGLTGELFF
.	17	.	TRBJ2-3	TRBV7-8	TGTGCCAGCAGCTTAGGTGGAGCCGGGGGCTTCACAGATACGCAGTATTTT	CASSLGGAGGFTDTQYF
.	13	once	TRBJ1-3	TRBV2	TGTGCCAGCAGTGATGAGGCCGGAAACACCATATATTTT	CASSDEAGNTIYF
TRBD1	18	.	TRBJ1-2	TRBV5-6	TGTGCCAGCAGTTACCGAAGCGGGGTGACAGGGTTAAACTATGGCTACACCTTC	CASSYRSGVTGLNYGYTF
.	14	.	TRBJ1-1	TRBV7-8	TGTGCCAGCAGCTTAGGACCGGGACTACGGGGAGCTTTCTTT	CASSLGPGLRGAFF
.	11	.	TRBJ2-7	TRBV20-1	TGCAGTGCTAGTCAAGGAGGGGAGCAGTACTTC	CSASQGGEQYF
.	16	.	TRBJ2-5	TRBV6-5	TGTGCCAGCAGTTTGGGGCAGGTCGGAGGGCAAGAGACCCAGTACTTC	CASSLGQVGGQETQYF
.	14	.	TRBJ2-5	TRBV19	TGTGCCAGTAGTATTTCGGGGGAGGCTGAGACCCAGTACTTC	CASSISGEAETQYF
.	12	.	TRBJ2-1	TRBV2	TGTGCCAGCAGTGAAGAGGCTAATGAGCAGTTCTTC	CASSEEANEQFF
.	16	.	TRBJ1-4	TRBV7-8	TGTGCCAGCAGCTTAGTACGGGGCCCAACTAATGAAAAACTGTTTTTT	CASSLVRGPTNEKLFF
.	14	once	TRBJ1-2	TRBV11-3	TGTGCCAGCAGCTTGCAAGCGCTGGCGGGAGGCTACACCTTC	CASSLQALAGGYTF
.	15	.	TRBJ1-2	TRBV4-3	TGCGCCAGCAGCCAAGATCGCGGAGCTAACTATGGCTACACCTTC	CASSQDRGANYGYTF
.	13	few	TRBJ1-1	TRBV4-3	TGCGCCAGCAGCTCCTTCCCGAACACTGAAGCTTTCTTT	CASSSFPNTEAFF
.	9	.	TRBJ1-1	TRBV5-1	TGCGCCAGCAGAGAAGAAGCTTTCTTT	CASREEAFF
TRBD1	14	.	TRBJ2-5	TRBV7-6	TGTGCCAGCAGCTTATCACAGGGGGCGGGGACCCAGTACTTC	CASSLSQGAGTQYF
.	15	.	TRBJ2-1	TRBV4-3	TGCGCCAGCAGCCAAGATCCGACTAGATACAATGAGCAGTTCTTC	CASSQDPTRYNEQFF
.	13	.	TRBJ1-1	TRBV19	TGTGCCAGTAGTGAACAGGTGAACACTGAAGCTTTCTTT	CASSEQVNTEAFF
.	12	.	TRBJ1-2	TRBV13	TGTGCCACCGCACGGGAATTGGATGGCTACACCTTC	CATARELDGYTF
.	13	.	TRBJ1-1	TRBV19	TGTGCCAGTAGTATAATGTGGGGGGTTGAAGCTTTCTTT	CASSIMWGVEAFF
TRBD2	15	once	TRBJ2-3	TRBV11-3	TGTGCCAGCAGCTTAGCTGCGGGAGCCACAGATACGCAGTATTTT	CASSLAAGATDTQYF
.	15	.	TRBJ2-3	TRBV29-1	TGCAGCGTTGAAGGGTCGCGGGAAGGCGCAGATACGCAGTATTTT	CSVEGSREGADTQYF
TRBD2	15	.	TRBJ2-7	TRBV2	TGTGCCAGCAGATGGACTAGCGGCCCTAATGACGAGCAGTACTTC	CASRWTSGPNDEQYF
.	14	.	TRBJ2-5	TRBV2	TGTGCCAGCAGTGAAGGTCGGAACCAAGAGACCCAGTACTTC	CASSEGRNQETQYF
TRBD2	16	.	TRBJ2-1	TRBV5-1	TGCGCCAGCAGCTCGGGACTAGCTCCTCTCTACAATGAGCAGTTCTTC	CASSSGLAPLYNEQFF
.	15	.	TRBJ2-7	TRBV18	TGTGCCAGCTCACTTCCGGGACGGAGGGCGGACGAGCAGTACTTC	CASSLPGRRADEQYF
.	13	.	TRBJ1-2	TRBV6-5	TGTGCCAGCAGTTACTCACAAGCGGGTGGCTACACCTTC	CASSYSQAGGYTF
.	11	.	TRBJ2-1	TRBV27	TGTGCCATCCTCAGGGGAGATGAGCAGTTCTTC	CAILRGDEQFF
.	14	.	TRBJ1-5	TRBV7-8	TGTGCCAGCAGCCCGGACCATGGGAATCAGCCCCAGCATTTT	CASSPDHGNQPQHF
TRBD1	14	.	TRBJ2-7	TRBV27	TGTGCCAGCAGTTTGGACGCAGGGGGCTACGAGCAGTACTTC	CASSLDAGGYEQYF
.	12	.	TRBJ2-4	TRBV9	TGTGCCAGCAGCGGGAGTGAAAACATTCAGTACTTC	CASSGSENIQYF
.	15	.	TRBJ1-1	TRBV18	TGTGCCAGCTCCCCCGGCGCGGGGATGAACACTGAAGCTTTCTTT	CASSPGAGMNTEAFF
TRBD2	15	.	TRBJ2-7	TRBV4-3	TGCGCCAGCAGCCGCGGGACTAGCGGGAGCTACGAGCAGTACTTC	CASSRGTSGSYEQYF
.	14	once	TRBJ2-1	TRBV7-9	TGTGCCAGCAGCCTCCCCCCGTTTGGCAATGAGCAGTTCTTC	CASSLPPFGNEQFF
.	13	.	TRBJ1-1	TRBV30	TGTGCCTGGAGTGTTTTTGGGGACACTGAAGCTTTCTTT	CAWSVFGDTEAFF
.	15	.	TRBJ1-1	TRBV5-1	TGCGCCAGCAGTATCGACAGCGTGCTGAACACTGAAGCTTTCTTT	CASSIDSVLNTEAFF
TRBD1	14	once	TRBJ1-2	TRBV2	TGTGCCAGCAGTGTTGACAGGGATACCTATGGCTACACCTTC	CASSVDRDTYGYTF
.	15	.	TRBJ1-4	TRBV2	TGTGCCAGCAGTGAAGGAAGCCTGGTAGGAGAAAAACTGTTTTTT	CASSEGSLVGEKLFF
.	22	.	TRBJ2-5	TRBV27	TGTGCCAGCAATGGGGCGTTATTCGTCAGACGTCTGTTGGTCTTGTGGGAAGAGACCCAGTACTTC	CASNGALFVRRLLVLWEETQYF
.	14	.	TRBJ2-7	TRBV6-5	TGTGCCAGCAGTCCAGGGAGTTGGGCCTACGAGCAGTACTTC	CASSPGSWAYEQYF
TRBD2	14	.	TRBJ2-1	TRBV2	TGTGCCAGCAGTGACTTCCGGGAGGAGAATGAGCAGTTCTTC	CASSDFREENEQFF